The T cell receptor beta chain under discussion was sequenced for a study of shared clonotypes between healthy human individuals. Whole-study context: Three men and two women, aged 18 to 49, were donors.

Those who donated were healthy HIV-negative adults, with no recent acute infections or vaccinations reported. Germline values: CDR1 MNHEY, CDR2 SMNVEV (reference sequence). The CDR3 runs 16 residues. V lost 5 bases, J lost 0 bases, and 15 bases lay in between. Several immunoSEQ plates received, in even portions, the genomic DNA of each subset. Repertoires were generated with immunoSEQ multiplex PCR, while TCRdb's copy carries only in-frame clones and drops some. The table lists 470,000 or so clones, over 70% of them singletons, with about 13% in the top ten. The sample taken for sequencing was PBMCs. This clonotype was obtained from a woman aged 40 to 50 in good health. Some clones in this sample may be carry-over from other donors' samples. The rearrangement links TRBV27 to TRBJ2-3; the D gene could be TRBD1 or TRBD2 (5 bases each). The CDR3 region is CASSQVGAESTDTQYF. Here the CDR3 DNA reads TGTGCCAGCAGTCAGGTCGGGGCAGAAAGCACAGATACGCAGTATTTT.